A selection of T cell receptor beta chains follows, all from one sample in a study of OX40 agonist ivuxolimab in advanced cancers. The method was immunoSEQ multiplex PCR; TCRdb's version includes in-frame clones alone and lacks a portion of them. The table records around 47,000 clones, more than 80% of them present only once. The sample consisted of CD4+ or CD8+ T cells sorted from blood, taken in a trial of the OX40 agonist ivuxolimab. The source is an adult with an advanced solid tumor such as melanoma, head and neck, liver or kidney cancer. Both conserved end residues are part of each CDR3. D genes are given only for firm matches. Clone size, where shown, is once, few, many, or a class for clones that have expanded.

V,length,D,J,size,DNA,CDR3
TRBV9,15,NA,TRBJ1-1,NA,TGTGCCAGCAGCGTAGCTTCAGGGATGAACACTGAAGCTTTCTTT,CASSVASGMNTEAFF
TRBV27,14,TRBD1,TRBJ2-7,NA,TGTGCCAGCAGTATCGCCGGGACAGGGTCCGTGGAGTACTTC,CASSIAGTGSVEYF
TRBV19,14,TRBD2,TRBJ2-2,NA,TGTGCCAGTAGTATTCTAGCGGGGGCCGGGGAGCTGTTTTTT,CASSILAGAGELFF
TRBV7-9,15,NA,TRBJ2-1,NA,TGTGCCAGCAGCTTAAGTGGGACTCCGCTCCATGAGCAGTTCTTC,CASSLSGTPLHEQFF
TRBV19,13,NA,TRBJ1-2,NA,TGTGCCAGTAAGGGGGACGGGGCAGGTGGCTACACCTTC,CASKGDGAGGYTF
TRBV4-3,17,NA,TRBJ2-6,NA,TGCGCCAGCAGCCAAGGGGCAGGTATGACTGGGGCCAACGTCCTGACTTTC,CASSQGAGMTGANVLTF
TRBV6-5,13,NA,TRBJ1-1,NA,TGTGCCAGCAGACCGGGACAGAACACTGAAGCTTTCTTT,CASRPGQNTEAFF
TRBV11-3,11,NA,TRBJ1-1,NA,TGTGCCAGCAGTACAAGACAGGAAGCTTTCTTT,CASSTRQEAFF
TRBV6-5,14,TRBD2,TRBJ2-7,NA,TGTGCCAGCTCTCCTAGCGGGAGCGCCTACGAGCAGTACTTC,CASSPSGSAYEQYF
TRBV6-5,15,TRBD1,TRBJ2-7,once,TGTGCCAGCAGATTCGGACAGGGCCAGTCCTACGAGCAGTACTTC,CASRFGQGQSYEQYF
TRBV23-1,13,NA,TRBJ2-5,NA,TGCGCCAGCAGCCGCAGGGGTTCAGAGACCCAGTACTTC,CASSRRGSETQYF
TRBV19,16,NA,TRBJ1-1,NA,TGTGCCAGTAGTATAGATCTCGGGTCACTAAACACTGAAGCTTTCTTT,CASSIDLGSLNTEAFF
TRBV5-1,16,NA,TRBJ1-2,NA,TGCGCCAGCAGCTTGGAGGATCCAGACCGGGAATATGGCTACACCTTC,CASSLEDPDREYGYTF
TRBV28,16,TRBD1,TRBJ2-2,NA,TGTGCCAGCCGACTCGGACAGGGGGCGAACACCGGGGAGCTGTTTTTT,CASRLGQGANTGELFF
TRBV27,13,NA,TRBJ2-2,NA,TGTGCCAGCAGTTCCCCACCGGGCGGGGAGCTGTTTTTT,CASSSPPGGELFF
TRBV5-4,15,TRBD1,TRBJ2-7,NA,TGTGCCAGCAGCTTTACGACAGGGGGCCTCTACGAGCAGTACTTC,CASSFTTGGLYEQYF
TRBV5-6,13,NA,TRBJ2-7,NA,TGTGCCAGCAGCTTCGGCAATTCCTACGAGCAGTACTTC,CASSFGNSYEQYF
TRBV27,13,NA,TRBJ1-2,NA,TGTGCCAGCGGAACTGAGGGTTACTATGGCTACACCTTC,CASGTEGYYGYTF
TRBV2,11,NA,TRBJ2-7,NA,TGTGCCAGCCCTAAGGGCTACGAGCAGTACTTC,CASPKGYEQYF
TRBV6-1,17,NA,TRBJ2-3,medium-sized,TGTGCCAGCAGTGAATTCATGGGGGGCGCGAGCACAGATACGCAGTATTTT,CASSEFMGGASTDTQYF
TRBV14,15,NA,TRBJ2-1,NA,TGTGCCAGCAGCCAACTGAGGACCGGGGGCAATGAGCAGTTCTTC,CASSQLRTGGNEQFF
TRBV6-5,14,NA,TRBJ2-7,NA,TGTGCCAGCACGGGGGAGTTGTGGGGCTACGAGCAGTACTTC,CASTGELWGYEQYF
TRBV10-3,19,NA,TRBJ2-5,NA,TGTGCCCTAATCCATCAGTGTGTACGGTCGACCCAGTACCAAGAGACCCAGTACTTC,CALIHQCVRSTQYQETQYF
TRBV9,15,NA,TRBJ1-1,NA,TGTGCCAGCAGCGTAGACTCGGACAGTTACACTGAAGCTTTCTTT,CASSVDSDSYTEAFF
TRBV11-3,15,NA,TRBJ1-1,NA,TGTGCCAGCAGCTTAGTCCCCGGGGGGAACACTGAAGCTTTCTTT,CASSLVPGGNTEAFF
TRBV27,15,NA,TRBJ1-3,NA,TGTGCCAGCAGTTTAAGCCAGGGAAGCGGAAACACCATATATTTT,CASSLSQGSGNTIYF
TRBV27,14,NA,TRBJ2-3,NA,TGTGCCAGCAGTTTATCGGACGGAATAGATACGCAGTATTTT,CASSLSDGIDTQYF